This T cell receptor (beta chain) is from a study of T cell responses to AZD1222 COVID-19 vaccine. Across the study: Second-dose schedules of about 4 or about 12 weeks were combined.

The repertoire was sequenced with immunoSEQ multiplex PCR; TCRdb's copy has only in-frame clones and lacks some. The table records about 92,000 clones, roughly 88% of them present only once. Germline V gene sequence: CDR1 SGHNT, CDR2 YYREEE (reference sequence). This CDR3 has 14 residues. The V and J ends lost 3 bases and 5 bases, in that order; junction bases with no gene match: 7. The sequencing used peripheral blood, collected on day 0 of AZD1222 vaccination. The source is an adult in good health. This chain joins TRBV5-4 and TRBJ2-7; 8 bases are a match to TRBD2. CDR3 nucleotide sequence: TGTGCCAGCAGCTCACGGGGGGGGAAAGACGAGCAGTACTTC. It encodes CASSSRGGKDEQYF.